Listed below are T cell receptor beta chains from one sample, sequenced in a study of blood T cell repertoires in COVID-19. TCRdb's copy holds only in-frame clones and misses some; the assay was immunoSEQ multiplex PCR. The data hold 40,000 to 55,000 clones, with 75% to 85% observed a single time. Sequencing input: peripheral blood. These TCRs come from a man in his forties with acute or convalescent COVID-19. Each CDR3 is given with its conserved first and last residue. Each record gives: clone size, J gene, D gene, V gene, CDR3 DNA, CDR3 protein. The D gene is left open where the match is weak. Clone size is not always given. Where it is, it says once, few, many or a class for expanded clones.

>NA|TRBJ1-5|TRBD1|TRBV5-8
TGTGCCAGCAGCTTGGGGACAGGGGCTATTAGCAATCAGCCCCAGCATTTT
CASSLGTGAISNQPQHF
>NA|TRBJ2-3|NA|TRBV24-1
TGTGCCACCAGTGATCCGGGACAAAAACCAGATACGCAGTATTTT
CATSDPGQKPDTQYF
>once|TRBJ2-3|NA|TRBV11-2
TGTGCCAGCAGCTTAGTACAGCTCACAGATACGCAGTATTTT
CASSLVQLTDTQYF
>NA|TRBJ1-5|NA|TRBV28
TGTGCCAGCAGTTTGACCTCGCAGGGGAGCAATCAGCCCCAGCATTTT
CASSLTSQGSNQPQHF
>medium-sized|TRBJ1-3|NA|TRBV9
TGTGCCAGCAGCGCGACACTAGGCCCAGCAAACACCATATATTTT
CASSATLGPANTIYF
>NA|TRBJ1-1|NA|TRBV5-1
TGCGCCAGCAGCTTGGACAGTTTGGGCACTGAAGCTTTCTTT
CASSLDSLGTEAFF
>NA|TRBJ2-7|NA|TRBV7-2
TGTGCCAGCAGCTTTGACGGAGCTGCCTACGAGCAGTACTTC
CASSFDGAAYEQYF
>NA|TRBJ2-1|NA|TRBV18
TGTGCCAGCTCACCAAGTGGTGGCTGGTACAATGAGCAGTTCTTC
CASSPSGGWYNEQFF
>NA|TRBJ2-5|TRBD2|TRBV9
TGTGCCAGCAGCGTGGCTAGCGGGCAAGAGACCCAGTACTTC
CASSVASGQETQYF
>NA|TRBJ2-1|TRBD1|TRBV19
TGTGCCAGTAGTATGGACAGGGGTCTAAATGAGCAGTTCTTC
CASSMDRGLNEQFF
>NA|TRBJ1-6|NA|TRBV30
TGTGGGCAGTCCAGAGGGTATAATTCACCCCTCCACTTT
CGQSRGYNSPLHF
>NA|TRBJ1-2|TRBD1|TRBV5-1
TGCGCCAGCAGCGATTCCGGGACAGGGGGCTACGGCTACACCTTC
CASSDSGTGGYGYTF
>NA|TRBJ2-2|NA|TRBV27
TGTGCCAGCAGTTTCGGCAGGGGGAACACCGGGGAGCTGTTTTTT
CASSFGRGNTGELFF
>NA|TRBJ2-3|TRBD1|TRBV9
TGTGCCAGCAGCCCCTGGACAGGGTCTTGGCAGTATTTT
CASSPWTGSWQYF
>NA|TRBJ2-1|TRBD2|TRBV5-1
TGCGCCAGCAGCCCCGGGACTAGCGGGAGGGCCTATGAGCAGTTCTTC
CASSPGTSGRAYEQFF
>NA|TRBJ1-1|NA|TRBV6-5
TGTGCCAGCAGTTATCGTGGAGTGAACACTGAAGCTTTCTTT
CASSYRGVNTEAFF
>NA|TRBJ2-4|TRBD2|TRBV11-2
TGTGCCAGCAGCTTTACGAGCGGGAGTGTTGGCATTCAGTACTTC
CASSFTSGSVGIQYF
>NA|TRBJ2-7|TRBD1|TRBV28
TGTGCCAGCCAAGACAGGGGGCGCGAGCAGTACTTC
CASQDRGREQYF
>NA|TRBJ2-7|TRBD1|TRBV15
TGTGCCACCAGCAGAGGAGGACAGGGCTCCTACGAGCAGTACTTC
CATSRGGQGSYEQYF
>once|TRBJ2-1|NA|TRBV6-2/TRBV6-3
TGTGCCAGCAGCCCTATTGGGGAGCGGGCTTACAATGAGCAGTTCTTC
CASSPIGERAYNEQFF
>once|TRBJ2-2|TRBD2|TRBV6-5
TGTGCCAGCAGCGGAGCGGGAGAGTTGACCCGGGGAGCTGTTTTT
CASSGAGELTRGAVF
>NA|TRBJ2-3|NA|TRBV6-1
TGTGCCAGCAGTGAGACTCAGCGGGGCACAGATACGCAGTATTTT
CASSETQRGTDTQYF
>NA|TRBJ2-7|NA|TRBV29-1
TGCAGCGTTGCATCGGAGGGGGCAGGTTACGAGCAGTACTTC
CSVASEGAGYEQYF
>NA|TRBJ2-1|TRBD2|TRBV30
TGTGCCTGGAGTGCCGCAAGACTAGCGGGGAACAATGAGCAGTTCTTC
CAWSAARLAGNNEQFF
>NA|TRBJ2-1|TRBD2|TRBV25-1
TGTGCCAGCAGTAGTATGTCGGGAGGGGCCGAAAAATTCTTC
CASSSMSGGAEKFF
>few|TRBJ1-6|NA|TRBV27
TGTGCCAGCAGTCCTACCGGGACAATCTCACCCCTCCACTTT
CASSPTGTISPLHF
>once|TRBJ1-2|TRBD1|TRBV18
TGTGCCAGCTCCGTGGACAGGGACTATGGCTACACCTTC
CASSVDRDYGYTF
>few|TRBJ2-7|TRBD1|TRBV6-5
TGTGCCAGCAGGGTTACCCGGGACAGCATCTACGAGCAGTACTTC
CASRVTRDSIYEQYF
>once|TRBJ1-5|TRBD1|TRBV7-6
TGTGCCAGCAGCCGACAGGGGCTCAATCAGCCCCAGCATTTT
CASSRQGLNQPQHF
>NA|TRBJ1-2|TRBD1|TRBV5-1
TGCGCCAGCAGCACACAGGGGGATGGCTACACCTTC
CASSTQGDGYTF
>NA|TRBJ2-7|NA|TRBV12-3/TRBV12-4
TGTGCCAGCAGTTTGTTTCAGAGGGACGAGCAGTACTTC
CASSLFQRDEQYF
>NA|TRBJ2-5|TRBD1|TRBV7-2
TGTGCCAGCAGCCGCAGACAGGGCTGGGTCCAAGAGACCCAGTACTTC
CASSRRQGWVQETQYF
>NA|TRBJ2-5|TRBD1|TRBV14
TGTGCCAGCAGCCAACCGGGACAGGGGAAAGAGACCCAGTACTTC
CASSQPGQGKETQYF
>NA|TRBJ2-1|TRBD2|TRBV14
TGTGCCAGCAGCCAAGAATCGGGGGGGTCCCGCGTGTTCTTC
CASSQESGGSRVFF
>NA|TRBJ1-5|NA|TRBV19
TGTGCCAGCCAGGTTCAGGAAAGCAATCAGCCCCAGCATTTT
CASQVQESNQPQHF
>NA|TRBJ2-3|TRBD1|TRBV24-1
TGTGCCACCAGTGATCGTAGGGGGCCGAGGGATACGCAGTATTTT
CATSDRRGPRDTQYF
>NA|TRBJ1-4|TRBD1|TRBV6-2/TRBV6-3
TGTGCCAGCAGCCCTCGTGCCGGGACAGAAGGGAAAAAACTGTTTTTT
CASSPRAGTEGKKLFF
>NA|TRBJ1-4|TRBD1|TRBV3-1/TRBV3-2
TGTGCCAGCAGCGGGACAGGGCTTGAAAAACTGTTTTTT
CASSGTGLEKLFF
>NA|TRBJ1-2|TRBD1|TRBV7-9
TGTGCCAGCAGTCCTCAAAGGGACAGCCTCTGGAAATACTATGGCTACACCTTC
CASSPQRDSLWKYYGYTF
>once|TRBJ1-1|NA|TRBV11-2
TGTGCCAGCAGCTTAGATAGGGGGTCGAACACTGAAGCTTTCTTT
CASSLDRGSNTEAFF
>NA|TRBJ1-2|NA|TRBV5-1
TGCGCCAGCAGCTCGGGAGGGACGGGGGGCTATGGCTACACCTTC
CASSSGGTGGYGYTF
>few|TRBJ1-5|NA|TRBV20-1
TGCAGTGCTAGTAGAGGGCCGGGAAGGCCCCAGCATTTT
CSASRGPGRPQHF
>NA|TRBJ1-1|NA|TRBV6-6
TGTGCCAGCAGTCTATCGGACAGACAAAACACTGAAGCTTTCTTT
CASSLSDRQNTEAFF
>few|TRBJ2-7|NA|TRBV3-1/TRBV3-2
TGTGCCAGCAGCCCGTGGGCCAACTACGAGCAGTACTTC
CASSPWANYEQYF
>NA|TRBJ1-1|NA|TRBV6-6
TGTGCCAGCACAGACAGCATGAACACTGAAGCTTTCTTT
CASTDSMNTEAFF
>NA|TRBJ2-1|TRBD2|TRBV19
TGTGCCAGTAGGGGACTAGCGGGAGGCGAGAATGAGCAGTTCTTC
CASRGLAGGENEQFF
>NA|TRBJ1-5|TRBD1|TRBV24-1
TGTGCCACCAGTGACCAAAAACAGGGGGCTCGTAGCAATCAGCCCCAGCATTTT
CATSDQKQGARSNQPQHF
>NA|TRBJ2-5|TRBD1|TRBV3-1/TRBV3-2
TGTGCCAGCAGCCAAGGCTGGACAGGGTGGCCGACCCAGTACTTC
CASSQGWTGWPTQYF